The present TCR beta chain was sequenced within a study of PD-1 blockade in classical Hodgkin lymphoma. Background on the study: Administration of nivolumab to patients was at 3 mg/kg intravenously every 2 weeks.

CDR3 length: 13 amino acids. The V gene's germline CDR1 is MNHNS and CDR2 SASEGT. V dropped 6 bases and J dropped 7; count of bases not matched to a gene: 5. Notes on this clone: Its antigen is currently unknown. The same CDR3 can be traced to other DNA sequences in this sample.

Regarding time point: cycle 4 day 1 (C4D1), after 5 to 7 weeks of nivolumab. Every patient had relapsed following autologous stem cell transplantation, and cohorts differed in brentuximab vedotin exposure. The table came from immunoSEQ multiplex PCR; TCRdb's copy has only in-frame clones and leaves some out. The repertoire holds roughly 64,000 clones, with just over 90% as singletons. General study points: Healthy donors were reported to have higher baseline TCR diversity than newly diagnosed patients. Individuals who commenced nivolumab within less than 1 year of ASCT were excluded. Whoever responded completely had baseline diversity much like that seen in newly diagnosed patients.

This receptor was taken from a human donor with classical Hodgkin lymphoma. The specimen comprised peripheral blood mononuclear cells (PBMCs), sampled before the fourth cycle of nivolumab. J is TRBJ2-2 and V is TRBV6-1; 7 nucleotides agree with TRBD1. The CDR3 loop is CASREQGFGELFF. CDR3 coding DNA: TGTGCCAGCAGAGAACAGGGGTTCGGGGAGCTGTTTTTT.